This TCR beta chain was sequenced in a study of response to subunit inactivated influenza vaccine. Findings and caveats of the study: T cells newly recruited by each seasonal influenza vaccination are few, the authors suggested.

With V trimmed by 2 bases and J by 8 bases, 12 bases remained unmatched. CDR3 length: 16 residues. One entry per CDR3 protein results from TCRdb running MiXCR on the RT-PCR reads. The repertoire holds about 480,000 distinct CDR3 sequences, with over 10% as singletons. This clonotype was recorded many times. Its specificity is unknown. The chain recombines TRBV12-3 or TRBV12-4 with TRBJ2-1; 7 bases agree with TRBD2. The input for sequencing was PBMCs from blood, taken about 40 days after vaccination. The receptor was isolated from a man aged 50-59 years who received an inactivated influenza vaccine. The CDR3 sequence: CASSLIRAGVLDEQFF. CDR3 DNA: TGTGCCAGCAGTTTAATCCGGGCGGGAGTCTTGGATGAGCAGTTCTTC.